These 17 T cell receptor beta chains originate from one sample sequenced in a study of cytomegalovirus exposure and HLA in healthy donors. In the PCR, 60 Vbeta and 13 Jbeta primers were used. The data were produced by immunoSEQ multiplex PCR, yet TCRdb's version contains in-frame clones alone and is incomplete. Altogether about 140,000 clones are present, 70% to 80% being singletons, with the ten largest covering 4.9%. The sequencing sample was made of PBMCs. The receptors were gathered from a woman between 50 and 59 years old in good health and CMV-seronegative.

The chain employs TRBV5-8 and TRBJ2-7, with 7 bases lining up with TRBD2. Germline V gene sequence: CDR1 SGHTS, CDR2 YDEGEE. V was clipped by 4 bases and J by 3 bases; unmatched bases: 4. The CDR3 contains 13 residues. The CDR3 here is CASSRSGGYEQYF. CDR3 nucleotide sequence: TGTGCCAGCAGCCGTTCGGGGGGCTACGAGCAGTACTTC.

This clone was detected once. CDR3 amino acids: CASSLRPWGRRPLSGANVLTF. The CDR3 coding sequence is TGTGCCAGCAGTTTACGACCGTGGGGGAGGCGGCCCCTCTCTGGGGCCAACGTCCTGACTTTC. The rearrangement joins TRBV28 to TRBJ2-6, with D possibly being TRBD2 (6 bases). The germline V gene has CDR1 MDHEN and CDR2 SYDVKM. CDR3 length equals 21 residues. With 2 bases removed from V and 0 bases from J, the gap between germline ends came to 23 bases.

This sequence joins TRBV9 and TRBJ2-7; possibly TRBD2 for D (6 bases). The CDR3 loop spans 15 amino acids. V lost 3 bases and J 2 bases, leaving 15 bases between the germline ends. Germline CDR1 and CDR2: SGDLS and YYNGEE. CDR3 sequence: CASSAGGGNTYEQYF. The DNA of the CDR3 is TGTGCCAGCAGCGCAGGTGGGGGGAATACCTACGAGCAGTACTTC.

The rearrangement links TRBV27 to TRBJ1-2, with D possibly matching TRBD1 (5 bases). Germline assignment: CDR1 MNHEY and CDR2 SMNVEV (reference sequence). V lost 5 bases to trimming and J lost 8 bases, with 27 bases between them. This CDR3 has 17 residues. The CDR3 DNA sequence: TGTGCCAGCAGTCAAGAACTTTGGGGGATCGGACTATCGGGCTACACCTTC. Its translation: CASSQELWGIGLSGYTF.

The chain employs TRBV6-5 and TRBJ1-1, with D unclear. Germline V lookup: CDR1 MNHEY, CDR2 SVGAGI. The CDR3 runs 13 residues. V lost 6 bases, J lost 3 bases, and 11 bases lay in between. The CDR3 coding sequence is TGTGCCAGCAGCTACGACCGGGACACTGAAGCTTTCTTT. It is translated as CASSYDRDTEAFF.

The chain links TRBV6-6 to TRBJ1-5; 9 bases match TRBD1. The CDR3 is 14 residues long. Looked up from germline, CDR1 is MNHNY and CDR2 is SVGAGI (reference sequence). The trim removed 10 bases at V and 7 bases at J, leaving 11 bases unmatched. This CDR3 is CAITDGQGRQPQHF. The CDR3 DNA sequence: TGTGCCATCACCGATGGACAGGGGCGGCAGCCCCAGCATTTT.

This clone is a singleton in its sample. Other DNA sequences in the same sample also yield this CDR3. The CDR3, as DNA: TGTGCCAGCAGCTTGACAGGGATAAACTATGGCTACACCTTC. Its protein is CASSLTGINYGYTF. The V call is TRBV5-6, the J call TRBJ1-2; weak D call: TRBD1 (6 bases). Trimming removed 1 base at V and 2 bases at J, with 9 bases between. Per the germline V gene, CDR1 is SGHDT and CDR2 is YYEEEE. The CDR3 is made up of 14 amino acids.

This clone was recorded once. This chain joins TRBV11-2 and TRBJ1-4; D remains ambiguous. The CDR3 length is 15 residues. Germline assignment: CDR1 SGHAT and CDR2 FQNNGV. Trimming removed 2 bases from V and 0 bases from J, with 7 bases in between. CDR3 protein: CASSLYSATNEKLFF. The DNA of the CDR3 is TGTGCCAGCAGCTTATATTCGGCAACTAATGAAAAACTGTTTTTT.

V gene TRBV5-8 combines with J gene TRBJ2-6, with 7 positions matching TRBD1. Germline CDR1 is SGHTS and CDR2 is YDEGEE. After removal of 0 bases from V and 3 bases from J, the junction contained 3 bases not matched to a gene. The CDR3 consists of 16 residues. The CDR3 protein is CASSLAGGYGANVLTF. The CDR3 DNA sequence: TGTGCCAGCAGCTTGGCAGGGGGATATGGGGCCAACGTCCTGACTTTC.

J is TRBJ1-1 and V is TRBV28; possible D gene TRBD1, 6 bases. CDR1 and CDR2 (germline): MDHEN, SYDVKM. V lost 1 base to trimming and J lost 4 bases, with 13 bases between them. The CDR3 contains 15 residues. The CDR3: CASSLFGGLGTEAFF. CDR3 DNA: TGTGCCAGCAGTTTATTCGGGGGGCTAGGCACTGAAGCTTTCTTT. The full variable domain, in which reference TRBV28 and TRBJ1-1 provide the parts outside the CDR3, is DVKVTQSSRYLVKRTGEKVFLECVQDMDHENMFWYRQDPGLGLRLIYFSYDVKMKEKGDIPEGYSVSREKKERFSLILESASTNQTSMYLCASSLFGGLGTEAFFGQGTRLTVV.

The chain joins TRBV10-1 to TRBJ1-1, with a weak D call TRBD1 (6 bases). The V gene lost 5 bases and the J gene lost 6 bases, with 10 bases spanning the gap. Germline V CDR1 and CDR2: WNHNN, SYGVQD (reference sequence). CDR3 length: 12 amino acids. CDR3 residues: CASSPAGAEAFF. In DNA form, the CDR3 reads TGCGCCAGCAGTCCCGCAGGGGCTGAAGCTTTCTTT.

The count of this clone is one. The CDR3 sequence is CASGLALGGRPIMNTEAFF. The CDR3 nucleotides are TGTGCTAGTGGTTTGGCTCTCGGAGGGCGCCCTATAATGAACACTGAAGCTTTCTTT. This chain uses TRBV12-5 with TRBJ1-1; D unclear. The ends were cut back, 1 base at V and 0 bases at J, with 21 bases in the middle. The CDR3 totals 19 residues. Germline V lookup: CDR1 LGHNT, CDR2 FRNRAP.

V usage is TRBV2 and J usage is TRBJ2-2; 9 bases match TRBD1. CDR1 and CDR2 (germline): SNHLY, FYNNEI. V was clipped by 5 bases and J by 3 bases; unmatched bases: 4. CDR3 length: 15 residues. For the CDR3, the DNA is TGTGCCAGCAGTATTGACAGGGGGGACACCGGGGAGCTGTTTTTT. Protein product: CASSIDRGDTGELFF.

The CDR3 protein is CASSQRGPTTENTEAFF. The CDR3 region has the DNA TGTGCCAGCAGCCAAAGGGGCCCTACTACCGAGAACACTGAAGCTTTCTTT. The genes are TRBV7-9 and TRBJ1-1; D is perhaps TRBD1 (5 bases). The germline V gene encodes CDR1 SEHNR and CDR2 FQNEAQ (reference sequence). There are 17 residues in the CDR3. V lost 5 bases to trimming and J lost 1 base, with 20 bases between them.

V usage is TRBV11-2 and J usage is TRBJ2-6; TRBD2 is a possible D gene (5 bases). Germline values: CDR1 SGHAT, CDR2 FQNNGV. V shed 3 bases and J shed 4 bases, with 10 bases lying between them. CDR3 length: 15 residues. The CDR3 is CASSLRVPGANVLTF. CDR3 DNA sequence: TGTGCCAGCAGCTTGCGGGTACCAGGGGCCAACGTCCTGACTTTC.

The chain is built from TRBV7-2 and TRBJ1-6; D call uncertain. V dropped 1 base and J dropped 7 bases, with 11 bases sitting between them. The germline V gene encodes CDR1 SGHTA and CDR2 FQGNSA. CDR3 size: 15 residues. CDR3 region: CASSLEQVTNSPLHF. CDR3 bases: TGTGCCAGCAGCTTAGAGCAGGTGACGAATTCACCCCTCCACTTT.

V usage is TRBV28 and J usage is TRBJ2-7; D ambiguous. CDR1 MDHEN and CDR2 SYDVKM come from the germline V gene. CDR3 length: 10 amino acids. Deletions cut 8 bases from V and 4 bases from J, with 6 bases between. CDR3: CASRSYEQYF. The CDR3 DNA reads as TGTGCCAGCCGGAGTTACGAGCAGTACTTC.